This T cell receptor beta chain was identified during a study of blood T cell repertoires in COVID-19. Germline CDR1 reads MNHEY; CDR2 reads SVGAGI. CDR3 length: 13 amino acids. Trimming took 5 bases from V and 5 from J, leaving 13 bases between them. Using immunoSEQ multiplex PCR, the repertoire was profiled, and TCRdb retains in-frame clones only, with some absent. The sample carries around 260,000 clones, around 80% recorded once. The receptor's source is a man in his thirties or forties with acute COVID-19. The source material was PBMCs or T cells enriched from blood (not recorded which). The rearrangement links TRBV6-5 to TRBJ2-7; D may be TRBD2 (6 bases). Here the CDR3 DNA reads TGTGCCAGCAGTAGAGTGGGGGGTAACGAGCAGTACGTC. It is translated as CASSRVGGNEQYV.